A single sample is the source of the 2 T cell receptor beta chains below, sequenced in a study of T cell changes during pregnancy in multiple sclerosis. Profiled with immunoSEQ multiplex PCR; TCRdb holds only in-frame clones, not every one. The sample yields about 62,000 clones, approximately 95% seen once. This sample comprised CD8+ T cells from peripheral blood mononuclear cells, obtained in the second trimester of pregnancy. These receptors came from a female donor with multiple sclerosis, enrolled in a pregnancy study.

The rearrangement links TRBV2 to TRBJ1-5; D unclear. The germline V gene has CDR1 SNHLY and CDR2 FYNNEI. Trimming took off 6 bases at V and 7 bases at J, with 13 bases between the two ends. The CDR3 totals 13 residues. CDR3 region: CASSDGSGQPQHF. CDR3 bases: TGTGCCAGCAGCGACGGTTCAGGACAGCCCCAGCATTTT.

This clone was detected once. V gene TRBV29-1 combines with J gene TRBJ2-1, with a weak D call TRBD2 (5 bases). This CDR3 comprises 12 residues. Trimming shortened V by 7 bases and J by 7 bases, and 14 bases separated the two germline ends. Germline values: CDR1 SQVTM, CDR2 ANQGSEA. CDR3 protein: CSATSGLNEQFF. The CDR3 DNA sequence: TGCAGCGCCACAAGCGGCCTTAATGAGCAGTTCTTC.